This T cell receptor (beta chain) was sequenced in a study of metastatic and nonmetastatic thyroid tumors. This clone was detected only a few times. Mismatch with germline at one junction end may stem from a read error. TCRdb called clones again from the PCR reads with MiXCR. The sample holds tens of thousands of clones; around 15% are singletons and the top ten take roughly an eighth. Among the patients, none had received any treatment before thyroid surgery. The specimen sequenced was blood. The receptor comes from a female donor with papillary thyroid cancer or a benign thyroid nodule (not recorded which). Some clones in this sample may be carry-over from other donors' samples.

The CDR3 reads CARTPSASGASVLTF. The CDR3 DNA reads as TGTGCCAGAACTCCTTCGGCCTCTGGGGCCAGCGTCCTGACTTTC. The chain joins TRBV28 to TRBJ2-6; TRBD1 might be the D (5 bases). Germline CDR1 MDHEN, CDR2 SYDVKM. This CDR3 is 15 amino acids long.